Listed here is a single T cell receptor beta chain. The data stem from a study of blood T cell repertoires in COVID-19. Study summary: Acute and convalescent COVID-19 specimens originated in the United States, Italy and Spain. PBMCs, B-cell-depleted T cells, or T cells were the source of the cDNA or gDNA that made up the material.

As handled by the study authors: Researchers report that nucleated cell counts were estimated from reference gene primer amplification. Clones were read by immunoSEQ multiplex PCR, and TCRdb kept only the in-frame ones, dropping some. The V and J calls and clone size were taken over from that table, and D and trimming were inferred from the DNA. Among 210,000 or so clones, roughly 84% were seen once, and the ten largest hold around 18%. Sequencing was done on a sample of peripheral blood. The clonotype originates from a woman aged 80 or older with active or convalescent COVID-19.

This CDR3 is CASSRLGLINSNQPQHF. CDR3 DNA sequence: TGTGCCAGCAGTCGACTAGGACTGATCAATAGCAATCAGCCCCAGCATTTT. The rearrangement joins TRBV28 to TRBJ1-5; no clear D. The ends were cut back, 5 bases at V and 0 bases at J, with 17 bases in the middle. CDR1 is MDHEN, CDR2 SYDVKM, per germline. This CDR3 has 17 residues.